A single sample is the source of the 21 T cell receptor beta chains below, sequenced in a study of cytomegalovirus exposure and HLA in healthy donors. With 60 Vbeta and 13 Jbeta primers, the PCR was carried out. Here immunoSEQ multiplex PCR was the method, and the copy in TCRdb shows in-frame clones only, minus some. In the table there are about 110,000 clones, 76% of which are singletons. Specimen: PBMCs. Source of these receptors: a man aged 40-49 years in good health and CMV-seropositive.

This chain joins TRBV6-1 and TRBJ2-7, with 7 nucleotides matching TRBD1. Germline V gene sequence: CDR1 MNHNS, CDR2 SASEGT. After removal of 3 bases from V and 6 bases from J, the junction contained 8 bases not matched to a gene. CDR3 length: 14 amino acids. Written as DNA, the CDR3 is TGTGCCAGCAGTGACGACAGGGCCTTACCCGAGCAGTACTTC. It specifies CASSDDRALPEQYF.

This chain links TRBV7-2 with TRBJ2-1; TRBD1 agrees at 7 bases. Trimming took 5 bases from V and 9 from J; bases not matched to a gene: 7. This CDR3 spans 13 amino acids. CDR1 SGHTA and CDR2 FQGNSA come from the germline V gene. The DNA for the CDR3 is TGTGCCAGCAGCCCGACGGGACAGTTTGAGCAGTTCTTC. Translating gives CASSPTGQFEQFF.

This clone appeared once. J is TRBJ2-4 and V is TRBV4-3; D is perhaps TRBD2 (7 bases). This CDR3 spans 14 amino acids. Trimming removed 4 bases from V and 8 bases from J, with 15 bases in between. CDR1 is LGHNA, CDR2 YSLEER, per germline. As DNA, the CDR3 is TGCGCCAGCAGCCTACAAAGGGGGGGAGACATTCAGTACTTC. It translates to CASSLQRGGDIQYF.

The CDR3 sequence is CAWSPNSGELFF. The DNA for the CDR3 is TGTGCCTGGAGCCCGAACTCAGGGGAGCTGTTTTTT. The chain recombines TRBV30 with TRBJ2-2; D gene unclear. With 3 bases removed from V and 8 bases from J, the gap between germline ends came to 10 bases. Germline CDR1 is GTSNPN and CDR2 is SVGIG (reference sequence). This CDR3 has 12 amino acids.

The chain couples TRBV15 to TRBJ2-1; a possible D gene is TRBD2 (6 bases). With 3 bases removed from V and 1 base from J, the gap between germline ends came to 13 bases. CDR1 is LNHNV, CDR2 YYDKDF, per germline (reference sequence). The CDR3 extends over 16 amino acids. The CDR3 here is CATSRIPGGSYNEQFF. The CDR3 DNA reads as TGTGCCACCAGCAGGATACCCGGGGGATCCTACAATGAGCAGTTCTTC.

Details on this clone: One end of the junction is discordant with germline, which a read error may explain. The CDR3 DNA reads TGCAGCGTTGCTACCTCTGGGGCCAACGGCCTGACTTTC. Amino acid sequence: CSVATSGANGLTF. This rearrangement joins TRBV29-1 to TRBJ2-6; D possibly corresponds to TRBD1 (5 bases). In germline, CDR1 is SQVTM, CDR2 ANQGSEA. This CDR3 contains 13 residues.

The chain has TRBV7-2 and TRBJ2-5; TRBD2 is a possible D gene (6 bases). Between the trimmed V and J ends, which lost 5 bases and 2 bases, there was a span of 12 bases. This CDR3 has 14 amino acids. Per germline, CDR1 SGHTA and CDR2 FQGNSA. The CDR3 region is CASSPKRVQETQYF. The CDR3 bases are TGTGCCAGCAGCCCCAAGCGGGTGCAAGAGACCCAGTACTTC.

This sequence joins TRBV28 and TRBJ1-2, with a weak D call TRBD1 (6 bases). V was cut by 6 bases and J by 1 base, with 12 bases left in between. The germline V gene has CDR1 MDHEN and CDR2 SYDVKM. The CDR3 loop spans 14 amino acids. This CDR3 is CASRRTAYNYGYTF. The CDR3 bases are TGTGCCAGCAGACGGACAGCCTATAACTATGGCTACACCTTC.

The rearrangement links TRBV27 to TRBJ2-2; D remains ambiguous. Germline CDR1 MNHEY, CDR2 SMNVEV (reference sequence). With 4 bases removed from V and 0 bases from J, the gap between germline ends came to 3 bases. This CDR3 region has 13 residues. The DNA for the CDR3 is TGTGCCAGCAGTTCAGCGAACACCGGGGAGCTGTTTTTT. Protein sequence: CASSSANTGELFF.

The J gene is TRBJ1-6, the V gene TRBV28, with a possible D match to TRBD1 (5 bases). The germline V gene has CDR1 MDHEN and CDR2 SYDVKM. The CDR3 totals 17 residues. V lost 6 bases to trimming and J lost 0 bases, with 15 bases between them. For the CDR3, the DNA is TGTGCCAGCAGCCCTGACAGATTTAGCTCCTATAATTCACCCCTCCACTTT. It codes for CASSPDRFSSYNSPLHF.

CDR3 sequence: CASSQDPPRGYTF. CDR3 coding DNA: TGCGCCAGCAGCCAAGATCCCCCCCGGGGCTACACCTTC. The rearrangement uses TRBV4-3 and TRBJ1-2; D gene uncertain. Germline V CDR1 and CDR2: LGHNA, YSLEER. The CDR3 length is 13 residues. Trimming removed 0 bases from V and 8 bases from J, with 10 bases in between.

The chain links TRBV5-4 to TRBJ2-6; TRBD1 aligns across 11 bases. Germline V gives CDR1 SGHNT, CDR2 YYREEE (reference sequence). J was trimmed by 2 bases and V by 4 bases; bases with no gene match: 5. CDR3 length: 17 residues. CDR3 amino acids: CASSHVGQGAGANVLTF. CDR3 nucleotide sequence: TGTGCCAGCAGCCACGTGGGACAGGGGGCTGGGGCCAACGTCCTGACTTTC. Based on the CDR3 plus reference TRBV5-4 and TRBJ2-6, the full variable domain is ETGVTQSPTHLIKTRGQQVTLRCSSQSGHNTVSWYQQALGQGPQFIFQYYREEENGRGNFPPRFSGLQFPNYSSELNVNALELDDSALYLCASSHVGQGAGANVLTFGAGSRLTVL.

V usage is TRBV7-9 and J usage is TRBJ1-6; 7 positions agree with TRBD1. Trimming removed 3 bases from V and 5 bases from J; junction bases left unmatched: 1. The CDR3 is 14 amino acids. The germline V gene has CDR1 SEHNR and CDR2 FQNEAQ (reference sequence). The CDR3 sequence: CASSFGTDNSPLHF. CDR3 bases: TGTGCCAGCAGCTTTGGGACAGATAATTCACCCCTCCACTTT.

This clone was counted a single time. This chain joins TRBV29-1 and TRBJ2-2; a weak D match, TRBD1 (5 bases). V was shortened by 4 bases and J by 5 bases, with 8 bases between the two germline ends. Germline-derived CDR1 and CDR2 are SQVTM and ANQGSEA. This CDR3 contains 12 residues. The CDR3 sequence: CSVGQLTGELFF. CDR3 nucleotides: TGCAGCGTTGGACAGTTAACCGGGGAGCTGTTTTTT.

This clone has a handful of counts. V usage is TRBV19 and J usage is TRBJ2-3, with 9 bases that match TRBD2. Germline V gene lookup returns CDR1 LNHDA and CDR2 SQIVND (reference sequence). The CDR3 is 16 amino acids. Germline trimming cut 6 bases from V and 5 bases from J; bases unmatched to any gene: 12. The CDR3 DNA is TGTGCCAGTAGCAAGGGTATGCGGGGGGGTATAGATACGCAGTATTTT. Translated: CASSKGMRGGIDTQYF.

The genes are TRBV27 and TRBJ1-4, with no clear D. Germline-derived CDR1 and CDR2 are MNHEY and SMNVEV (reference sequence). The CDR3 extends over 13 amino acids. Trimming removed 2 bases from V and 4 bases from J, with 5 bases in between. The CDR3 DNA reads TGTGCCAGCAGTTTAGTCCGTAATGAAAAACTGTTTTTT. Protein sequence: CASSLVRNEKLFF.

The rearrangement uses TRBV18 and TRBJ1-3; D is uncertain. The CDR3 has 15 amino acids. Germline loops: CDR1 KGHSH, CDR2 LQKENI. V dropped 2 bases and J dropped 0 bases, with 8 bases sitting between them. In nucleotides, the CDR3 is TGTGCCAGCTCACCAGGGCAGCACTCTGGAAACACCATATATTTT. Translated, it gives CASSPGQHSGNTIYF.

The rearrangement joins TRBV1 to TRBJ2-4; TRBD2 is the table's D call, not checked against the DNA. TRBV1 is assigned pseudogene status. There are 20 residues in the CDR3. CDR3 protein: CTSSPEQGAGGRVAKNIQYF. The CDR3 nucleotides read TGCACCAGCAGCCCCGAGCAGGGAGCGGGAGGCCGGGTTGCCAAAAACATTCAGTACTTC.

The genes are TRBV13 and TRBJ1-3, with D perhaps matching TRBD1 (5 bases). The V gene's germline CDR1 is PRHDT and CDR2 FYEKMQ (reference sequence). The CDR3 length is 13 residues. With 5 bases removed from V and 5 bases from J, the gap between germline ends came to 10 bases. The CDR3: CASSTPDRNTIYF. CDR3 coding DNA: TGTGCCAGCAGCACACCGGACAGAAACACCATATATTTT.

The chain joins TRBV27 to TRBJ1-2; 8 nucleotides match TRBD1. Germline CDR1 is MNHEY and CDR2 is SMNVEV (reference sequence). With 7 bases clipped from V and 4 bases from J, the junction kept 8 bases outside the gene matches. This CDR3 is built from 14 residues. The CDR3 protein is CASNPTGTGYGYTF. DNA for the CDR3: TGTGCCAGCAACCCGACCGGGACAGGCTATGGCTACACCTTC.

Worth noting for this clone: One junction end does not reproduce the germline sequence, and a read error may be involved. The sample contains more than one DNA sequence encoding this CDR3. The rearrangement joins TRBV6-6 to TRBJ1-1; D remains ambiguous. The CDR3 is 15 amino acids. From germline, CDR1 is MNHNY and CDR2 SVGAGI (reference sequence). DNA for the CDR3: TGTGCCAGTAGTTACAACCAGCCAGGTCCCACTGAAGCTTTCTTT. Amino acid sequence: CASSYNQPGPTEAFF.